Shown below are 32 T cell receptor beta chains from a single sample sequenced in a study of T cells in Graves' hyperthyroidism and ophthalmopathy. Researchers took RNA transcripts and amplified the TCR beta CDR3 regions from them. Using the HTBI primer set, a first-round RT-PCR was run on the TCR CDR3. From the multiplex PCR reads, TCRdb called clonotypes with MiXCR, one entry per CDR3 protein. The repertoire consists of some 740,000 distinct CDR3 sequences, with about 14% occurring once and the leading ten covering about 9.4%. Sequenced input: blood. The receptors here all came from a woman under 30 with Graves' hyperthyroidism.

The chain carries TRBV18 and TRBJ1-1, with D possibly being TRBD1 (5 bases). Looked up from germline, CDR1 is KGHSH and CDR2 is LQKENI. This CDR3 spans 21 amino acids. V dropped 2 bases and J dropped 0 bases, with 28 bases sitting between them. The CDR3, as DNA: TGTGCCAGCTCACCAAACTATCTCCAAGCCGACAGTGCTCCTGTGAACACTGAAGCTTTCTTT. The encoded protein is CASSPNYLQADSAPVNTEAFF.

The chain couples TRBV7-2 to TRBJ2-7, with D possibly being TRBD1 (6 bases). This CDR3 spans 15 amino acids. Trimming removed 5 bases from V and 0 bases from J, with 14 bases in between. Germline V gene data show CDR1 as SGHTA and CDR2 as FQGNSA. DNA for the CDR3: TGTGCCAGCAGCCCCTACAGGGCCGGCTCCTACGAGCAGTACTTC. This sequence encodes CASSPYRAGSYEQYF.

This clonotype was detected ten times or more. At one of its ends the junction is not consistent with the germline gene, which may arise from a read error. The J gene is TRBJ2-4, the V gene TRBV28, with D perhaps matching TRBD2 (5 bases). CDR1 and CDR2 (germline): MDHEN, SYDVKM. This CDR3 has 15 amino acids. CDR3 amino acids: CASSLAWPSGNTQYF. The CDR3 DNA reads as TGTGCCAGCAGTTTGGCGTGGCCCTCCGGGAACACTCAGTACTTC.

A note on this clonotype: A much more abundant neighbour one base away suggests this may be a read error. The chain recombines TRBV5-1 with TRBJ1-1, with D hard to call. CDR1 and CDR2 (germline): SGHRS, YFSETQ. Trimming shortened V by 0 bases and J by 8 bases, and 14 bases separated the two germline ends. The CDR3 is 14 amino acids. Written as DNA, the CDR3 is TGCGCCAGCAGCTTGGGGCGCCGAAGGGCGGAAGCTTTCTTT. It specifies CASSLGRRRAEAFF. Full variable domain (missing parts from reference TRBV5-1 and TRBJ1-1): KAGVTQTPRYLIKTRGQQVTLSCSPISGHRSVSWYQQTPGQGLQFLFEYFSETQRNKGNFPGRFSGRQFSNSRSEMNVSTLELGDSALYLCASSLGRRRAEAFFGQGTRLTVV.

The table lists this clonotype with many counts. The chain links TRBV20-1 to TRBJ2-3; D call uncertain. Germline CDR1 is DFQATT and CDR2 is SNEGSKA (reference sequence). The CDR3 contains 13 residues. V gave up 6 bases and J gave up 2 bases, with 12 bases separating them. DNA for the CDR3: TGCAGTGCATGGATATCCTCCACAGATACGCAGTATTTT. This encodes CSAWISSTDTQYF.

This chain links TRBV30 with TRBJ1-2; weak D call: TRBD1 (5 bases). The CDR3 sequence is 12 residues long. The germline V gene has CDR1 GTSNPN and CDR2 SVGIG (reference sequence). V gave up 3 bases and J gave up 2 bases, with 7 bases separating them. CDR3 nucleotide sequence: TGTGCCTGGAGAAACAGGAACTATGGCTACACCTTC. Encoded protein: CAWRNRNYGYTF.

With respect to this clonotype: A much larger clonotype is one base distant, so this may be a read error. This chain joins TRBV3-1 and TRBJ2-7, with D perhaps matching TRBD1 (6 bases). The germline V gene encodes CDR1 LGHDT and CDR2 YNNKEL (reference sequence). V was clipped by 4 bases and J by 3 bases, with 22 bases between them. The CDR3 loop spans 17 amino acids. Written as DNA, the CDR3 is TGTGCCAGCAGCCCACTGCCTTCCACAGGGCAGGGCTACGAGCAGTACTTC. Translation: CASSPLPSTGQGYEQYF.

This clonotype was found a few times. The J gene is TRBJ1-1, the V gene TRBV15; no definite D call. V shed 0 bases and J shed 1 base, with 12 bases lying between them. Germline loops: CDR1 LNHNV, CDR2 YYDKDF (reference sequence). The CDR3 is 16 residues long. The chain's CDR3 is CATSRERPLRNTEAFF. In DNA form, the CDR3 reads TGTGCCACCAGCAGAGAACGACCACTTAGGAACACTGAAGCTTTCTTT.

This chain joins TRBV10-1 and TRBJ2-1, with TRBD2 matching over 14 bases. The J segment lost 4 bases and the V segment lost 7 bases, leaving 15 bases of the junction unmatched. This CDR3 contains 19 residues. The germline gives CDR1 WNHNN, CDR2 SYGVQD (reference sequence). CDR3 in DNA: TGCGCCAGCACCGCACCGGGGACTAGCGGGAGAGTCGCTTACAATGAGCAGTTCTTC. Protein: CASTAPGTSGRVAYNEQFF.

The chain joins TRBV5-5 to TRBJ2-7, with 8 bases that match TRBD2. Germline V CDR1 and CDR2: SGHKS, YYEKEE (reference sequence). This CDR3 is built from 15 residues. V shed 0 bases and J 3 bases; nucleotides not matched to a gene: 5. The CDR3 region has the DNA TGTGCCAGCAGCTTGGCCTTGCGGGGGGTCTACGAGCAGTACTTC. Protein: CASSLALRGVYEQYF.

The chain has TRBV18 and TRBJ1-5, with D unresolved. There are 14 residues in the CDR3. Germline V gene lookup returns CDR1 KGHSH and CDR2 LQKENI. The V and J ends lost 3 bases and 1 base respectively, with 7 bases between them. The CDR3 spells CASSPLQSNQPQHF. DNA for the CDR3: TGTGCCAGCTCACCCTTACAGAGCAATCAGCCCCAGCATTTT. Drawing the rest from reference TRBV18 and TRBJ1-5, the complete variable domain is NAGVMQNPRHLVRRRGQEARLRCSPMKGHSHVYWYRQLPEEGLKFMVYLQKENIIDESGMPKERFSAEFPKEGPSILRIQQVVRGDSAAYFCASSPLQSNQPQHFGDGTRLSIL.

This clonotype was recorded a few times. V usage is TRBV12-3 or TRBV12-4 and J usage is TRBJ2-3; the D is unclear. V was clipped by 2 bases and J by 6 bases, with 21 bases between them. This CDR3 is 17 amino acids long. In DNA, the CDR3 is TGTGCCAGCAGTTTAAACAGCATTTTTTCCCTTGTGGATACGCAGTATTTT. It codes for CASSLNSIFSLVDTQYF.

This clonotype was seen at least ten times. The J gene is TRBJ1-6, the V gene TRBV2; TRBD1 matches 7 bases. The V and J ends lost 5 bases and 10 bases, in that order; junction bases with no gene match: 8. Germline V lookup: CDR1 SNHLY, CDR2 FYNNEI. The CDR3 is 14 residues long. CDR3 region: CASSPRGPLSPLHF. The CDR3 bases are TGTGCCAGCAGTCCTAGGGGGCCTTTATCACCCCTCCACTTT.

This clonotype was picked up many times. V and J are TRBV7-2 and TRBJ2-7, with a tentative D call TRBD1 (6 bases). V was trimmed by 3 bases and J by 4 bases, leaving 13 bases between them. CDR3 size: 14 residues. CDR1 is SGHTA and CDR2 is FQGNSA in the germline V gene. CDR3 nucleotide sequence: TGTGCCAGCAGCTTTGAACAGGGACAATACGAGCAGTACTTC. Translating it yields CASSFEQGQYEQYF.

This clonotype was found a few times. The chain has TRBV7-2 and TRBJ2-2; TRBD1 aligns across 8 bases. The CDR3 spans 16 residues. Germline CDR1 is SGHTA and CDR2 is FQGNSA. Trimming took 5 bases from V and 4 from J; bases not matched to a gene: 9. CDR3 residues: CASSRRQGPTTGELFF. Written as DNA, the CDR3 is TGTGCCAGCAGCAGAAGACAGGGGCCGACCACCGGGGAGCTGTTTTTT.

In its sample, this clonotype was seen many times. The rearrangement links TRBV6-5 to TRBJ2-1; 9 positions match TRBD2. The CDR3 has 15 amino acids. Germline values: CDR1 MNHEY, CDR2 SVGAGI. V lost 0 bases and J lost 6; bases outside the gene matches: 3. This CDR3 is CASSYSGGRGNEQFF. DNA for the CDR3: TGTGCCAGCAGTTACTCGGGCGGGAGGGGCAATGAGCAGTTCTTC.

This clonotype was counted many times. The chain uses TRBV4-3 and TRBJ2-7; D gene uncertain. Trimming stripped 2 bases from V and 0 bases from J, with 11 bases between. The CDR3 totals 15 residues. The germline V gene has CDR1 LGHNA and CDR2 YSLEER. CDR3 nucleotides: TGCGCCAGCAGCCAAAGGCTTTCATACTCCTACGAGCAGTACTTC. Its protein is CASSQRLSYSYEQYF.

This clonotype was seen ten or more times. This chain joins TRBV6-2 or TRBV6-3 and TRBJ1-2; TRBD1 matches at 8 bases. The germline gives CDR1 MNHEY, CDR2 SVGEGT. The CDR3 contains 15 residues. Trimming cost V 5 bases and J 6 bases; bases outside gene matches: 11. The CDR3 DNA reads TGTGCCAGCAGTCGGACAGGGTTTATCGTTGATGGCTACACCTTC. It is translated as CASSRTGFIVDGYTF.

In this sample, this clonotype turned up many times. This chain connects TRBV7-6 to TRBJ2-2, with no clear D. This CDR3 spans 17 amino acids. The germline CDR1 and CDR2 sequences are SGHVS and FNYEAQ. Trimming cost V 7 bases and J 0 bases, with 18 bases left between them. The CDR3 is CASTRTSLASNTGELFF. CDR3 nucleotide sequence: TGTGCCAGCACCCGCACCTCGCTGGCCTCGAACACCGGGGAGCTGTTTTTT.

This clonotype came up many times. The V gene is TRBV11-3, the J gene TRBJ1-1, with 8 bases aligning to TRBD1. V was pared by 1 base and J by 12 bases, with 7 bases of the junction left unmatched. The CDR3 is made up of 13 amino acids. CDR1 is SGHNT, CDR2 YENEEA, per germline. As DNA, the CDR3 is TGTGCCAGCAGCTTAGGCGGACAGGGTACAACTTTCTTT. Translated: CASSLGGQGTTFF.

CDR3 sequence (DNA): TGTGCCAGCAGCTTAGGAGGATCTTCAGGCTACACCTTC. Translating it yields CASSLGGSSGYTF. The V gene is TRBV7-9, the J gene TRBJ1-2; D unresolved. The CDR3 is made up of 13 amino acids. Germline CDR1 is SEHNR and CDR2 is FQNEAQ (reference sequence). V lost 1 base to trimming and J lost 8 bases, with 11 bases between them.

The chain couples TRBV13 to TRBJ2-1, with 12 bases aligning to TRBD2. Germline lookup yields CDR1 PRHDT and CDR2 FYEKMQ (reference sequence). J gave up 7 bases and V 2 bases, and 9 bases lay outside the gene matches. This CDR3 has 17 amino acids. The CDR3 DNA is TGTGCCAGCAGCTTACGGCCCCTAGCGGGAGGGCGGAATGAGCAGTTCTTC. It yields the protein CASSLRPLAGGRNEQFF.

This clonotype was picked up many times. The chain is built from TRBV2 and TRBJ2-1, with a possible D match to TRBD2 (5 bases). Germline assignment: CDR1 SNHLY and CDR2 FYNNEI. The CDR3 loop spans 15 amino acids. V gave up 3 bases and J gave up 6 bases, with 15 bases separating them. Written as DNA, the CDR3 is TGTGCCAGCAGTGATTGGCTAGGGAGTCGCAATGAGCAGTTCTTC. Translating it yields CASSDWLGSRNEQFF. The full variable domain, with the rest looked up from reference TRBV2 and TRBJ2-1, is EPEVTQTPSHQVTQMGQEVILRCVPISNHLYFYWYRQILGQKVEFLVSFYNNEISEKSEIFDDQFSVERPDGSNFTLKIRSTKLEDSAMYFCASSDWLGSRNEQFFGPGTRLTVL.

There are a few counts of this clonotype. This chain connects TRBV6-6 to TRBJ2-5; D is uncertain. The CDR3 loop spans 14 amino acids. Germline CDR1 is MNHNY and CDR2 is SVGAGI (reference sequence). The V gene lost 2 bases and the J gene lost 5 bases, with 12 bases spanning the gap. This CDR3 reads CASSYLGGDETQYF. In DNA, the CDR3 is TGTGCCAGCAGTTACCTCGGTGGTGATGAGACCCAGTACTTC.

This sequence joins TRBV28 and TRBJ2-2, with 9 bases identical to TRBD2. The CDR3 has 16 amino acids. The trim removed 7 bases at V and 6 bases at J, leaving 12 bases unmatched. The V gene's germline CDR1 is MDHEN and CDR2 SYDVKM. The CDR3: CASNLDETSGPGELFF. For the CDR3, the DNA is TGTGCCAGCAACCTAGATGAGACTAGCGGTCCCGGGGAGCTGTTTTTT.

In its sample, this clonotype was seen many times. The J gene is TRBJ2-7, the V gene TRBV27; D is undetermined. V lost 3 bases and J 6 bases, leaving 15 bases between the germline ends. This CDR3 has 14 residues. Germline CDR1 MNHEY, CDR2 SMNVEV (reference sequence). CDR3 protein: CASSFRADSPEQYF. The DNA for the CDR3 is TGTGCCAGCAGTTTTAGGGCTGACTCGCCCGAGCAGTACTTC.

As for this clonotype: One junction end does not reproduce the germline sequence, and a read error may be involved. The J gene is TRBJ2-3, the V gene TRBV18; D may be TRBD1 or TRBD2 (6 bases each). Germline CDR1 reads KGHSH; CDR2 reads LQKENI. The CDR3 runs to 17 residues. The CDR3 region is CASSPSGGGRSTDTQCF. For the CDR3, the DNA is TGTGCCAGCTCACCCTCCGGGGGCGGGCGAAGCACAGATACGCAGTGTTTT.

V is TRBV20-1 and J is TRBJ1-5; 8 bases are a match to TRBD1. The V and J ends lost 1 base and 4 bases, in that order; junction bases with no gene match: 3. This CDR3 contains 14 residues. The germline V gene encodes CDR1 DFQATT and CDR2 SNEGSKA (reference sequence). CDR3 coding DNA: TGCAGTGCTAGAGTCGGGACAGGTAATCAGCCCCAGCATTTT. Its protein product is CSARVGTGNQPQHF.

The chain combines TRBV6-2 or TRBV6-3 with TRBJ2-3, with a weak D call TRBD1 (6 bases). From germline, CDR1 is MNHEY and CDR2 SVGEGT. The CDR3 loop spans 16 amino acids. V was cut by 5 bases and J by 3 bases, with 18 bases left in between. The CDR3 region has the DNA TGTGCCAGCAGTAGGGGACCCAGGGGACGGACAGATACGCAGTATTTT. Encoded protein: CASSRGPRGRTDTQYF.

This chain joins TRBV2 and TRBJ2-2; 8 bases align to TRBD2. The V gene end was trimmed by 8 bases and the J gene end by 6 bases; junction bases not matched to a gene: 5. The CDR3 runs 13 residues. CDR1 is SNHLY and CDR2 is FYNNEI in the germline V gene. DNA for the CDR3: TGTGCCAGCCAACGGGGGGGGTCCGGGGAGCTGTTTTTT. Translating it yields CASQRGGSGELFF.

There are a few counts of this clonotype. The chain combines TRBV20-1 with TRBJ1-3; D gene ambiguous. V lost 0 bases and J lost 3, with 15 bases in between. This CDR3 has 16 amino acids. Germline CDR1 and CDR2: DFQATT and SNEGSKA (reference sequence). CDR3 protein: CSARDIEQLGGNTIYF. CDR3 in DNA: TGCAGTGCTAGAGATATAGAACAGTTGGGTGGAAACACCATATATTTT.

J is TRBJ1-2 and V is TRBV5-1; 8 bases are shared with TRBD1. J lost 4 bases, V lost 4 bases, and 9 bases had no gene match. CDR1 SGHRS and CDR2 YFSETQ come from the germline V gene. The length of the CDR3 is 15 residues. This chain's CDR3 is CASSRDRGRGYGYTF. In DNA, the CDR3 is TGCGCCAGCAGCCGTGACAGGGGACGAGGCTATGGCTACACCTTC. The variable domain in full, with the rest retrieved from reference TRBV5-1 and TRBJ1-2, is KAGVTQTPRYLIKTRGQQVTLSCSPISGHRSVSWYQQTPGQGLQFLFEYFSETQRNKGNFPGRFSGRQFSNSRSEMNVSTLELGDSALYLCASSRDRGRGYGYTFGSGTRLTVV.